This T cell receptor beta chain originates from a study of CD8 T cells in ankylosing spondylitis. Overall study results and limits: CD8+ by phenotype, disease-linked clones were relatively rare in peripheral blood. Several highly homologous variants made up a TCR beta motif that seemed to typify ankylosing spondylitis blood.

V was shortened by 0 bases and J by 4 bases, with 12 bases between the two germline ends. This CDR3 is 14 amino acids long. Per the germline V gene, CDR1 is SQVTM and CDR2 is ANQGSEA. Generation of TCR beta libraries employed quantitative 5'-RACE incorporating molecular barcodes. A single record per CDR3 protein comes from TCRdb applying MiXCR to the 5' RACE reads. The sample lists 380,000 or so distinct CDR3 sequences, approximately 22% occurring once. This clonotype was seen repeatedly, ten times or more. Antigen unknown. The chain joins TRBV29-1 to TRBJ1-2; D gene unclear. Sample: blood, either unsorted or a sorted T cell fraction (not recorded which). The receptor was isolated from a male donor with ankylosing spondylitis or in good health (not recorded which). The DNA for the CDR3 is TGCAGCGTTGAAGAACGAGACTCGGGCTATGGCTACACCTTC. It translates to CSVEERDSGYGYTF. The variable domain in full, with the rest retrieved from reference TRBV29-1 and TRBJ1-2, is SAVISQKPSRDICQRGTSLTIQCQVDSQVTMMFWYRQQPGQSLTLIATANQGSEATYESGFVIDKFPISRPNLTFSTLTVSNMSPEDSSIYLCSVEERDSGYGYTFGSGTRLTVV.